The next 17 T cell receptor beta chains were all read from a single sample in a study of molecular identifiers for immune sequencing clone quantification. TCRdb passed the PCR reads through MiXCR, listing each CDR3 protein once. The data hold 300,000 to 400,000 distinct CDR3 sequences, with 20% to 25% observed a single time. Sequencing input: naive CD8+ T cells from blood, with Jurkat cell RNA spiked in. The subset: FACS-sorted CD8+CD4-CCR7+CD45RA+ naive T cells. The origin of the receptors is a human donor in good health. Some libraries in this study had Jurkat cell RNA spiked in.

With respect to this clonotype: This may be a read error: a much more frequent sequence differs by one nucleotide. The rearrangement joins TRBV19 to TRBJ1-5, with TRBD1 matching 8 bases. From germline, CDR1 is LNHDA and CDR2 SQIVND (reference sequence). This CDR3 spans 14 amino acids. Written as DNA, the CDR3 is TGTGCCAGTAGTGAAGACAGGGGAGGACAGCCCCGGCATTTT. It encodes CASSEDRGGQPRHF.

The chain is built from TRBV19 and TRBJ2-3; a weak D match, TRBD1 (5 bases). CDR3 length: 15 residues. V lost 3 bases to trimming and J lost 0 bases, with 10 bases between them. Germline values: CDR1 LNHDA, CDR2 SQIVND (reference sequence). CDR3 residues: CASSILGASTDTQYF. For the CDR3, the DNA is TGTGCCAGTAGTATTTTAGGGGCTAGCACAGATACGCAGTATTTT.

This clonotype has more than one count but fewer than ten. The genes are TRBV3-1 and TRBJ2-5, with D unresolved. There are 15 residues in the CDR3. V lost 1 base and J lost 0, with 9 bases in between. Germline values: CDR1 LGHDT, CDR2 YNNKEL (reference sequence). CDR3 region: CASSQGPADQETQYF. The CDR3 nucleotides read TGTGCCAGCAGCCAAGGCCCGGCCGACCAAGAGACCCAGTACTTC.

Many counts were recorded for this clonotype. This chain uses TRBV5-6 with TRBJ2-3; the match to TRBD2 covers 8 bases. Germline V gene data show CDR1 as SGHDT and CDR2 as YYEEEE. V shed 0 bases, J shed 4 bases, and the junction held 7 bases outside the gene matches. The CDR3 has 16 amino acids. CDR3 sequence (DNA): TGTGCCAGCAGCTTGGTAGCGAGCGGGGGCCCAGATACGCAGTATTTT. Its translation: CASSLVASGGPDTQYF.

About this clonotype: A read error may be the cause here, since a much bigger clone is one base away. V gene TRBV27 combines with J gene TRBJ1-2; D is undetermined. V lost 6 bases, J lost 6 bases, and 8 bases lay in between. Germline CDR1 MNHEY, CDR2 SMNVEV (reference sequence). The length of the CDR3 is 11 residues. The CDR3 loop is CASRVGDGYTF. Here the CDR3 DNA reads TGTGCCAGCAGAGTAGGAGATGGCTACACCTTC.

A note on this clonotype: A much larger clone is a single base away; this may be a read error. The rearrangement links TRBV5-3 to TRBJ1-3, with D possibly TRBD1 on 5 matching bases. Being an ORF, TRBV5-3 has a function that is uncertain. The CDR3 has 14 residues. CDR3 residues: CASSTGTSGNTIHF. The DNA of the CDR3 is TGTGCCAGCAGCACCGGGACGAGCGGAAACACCATACATTTT.

Concerning this clonotype itself: At one boundary the junction diverges from the germline segment, which might be a read error. This chain joins TRBV10-3 and TRBJ1-5; no definite D call. Germline-derived CDR1 and CDR2 are ENHRY and SYGVKD. This CDR3 is built from 14 residues. The CDR3 region is CAISEAGGNQSQHF. CDR3 nucleotide sequence: TGTGCCATCAGTGAAGCAGGCGGCAATCAGTCCCAGCATTTT.

This rearrangement joins TRBV6-5 to TRBJ2-7, with TRBD2 matching 10 bases. V lost 0 bases, J lost 2 bases, and 7 bases stayed unmatched. The CDR3 sequence is 17 residues long. CDR1 and CDR2 (germline): MNHEY, SVGAGI. CDR3 sequence: CASSYSASGGGAYEQYF. The CDR3 DNA is TGTGCCAGCAGTTACTCAGCCAGCGGGGGGGGGGCCTACGAGCAGTACTTC.

This clonotype was counted ten times or more. V and J are TRBV7-8 and TRBJ2-3; D perhaps matches TRBD2 (5 bases). The germline V and J ends were trimmed by 0 bases and 1 base, with 11 bases remaining between them. Germline V CDR1 and CDR2: SGHVS, FQNEAQ. CDR3 length: 16 residues. This CDR3 is CASSLAELGGTDTQYF. The CDR3 nucleotides read TGTGCCAGCAGCTTAGCGGAACTAGGCGGCACAGATACGCAGTATTTT.

For this clonotype: A junction end diverges from the germline sequence, so it may reflect a read error. The CDR3 nucleotides read TGTGCCAGCAGTTACCAGGGGGATGACCAAGAGGCCCAGTACTTC. It is translated as CASSYQGDDQEAQYF. The gene calls are TRBV6-2 or TRBV6-3 and TRBJ2-5, with TRBD1 matching over 7 bases. This CDR3 has 15 amino acids. Germline lookup yields CDR1 MNHEY and CDR2 SVGEGT.

This clonotype has more than one count but fewer than ten. Since a much larger clone is just one base distant, this may be a read error. The chain has TRBV29-1 and TRBJ1-1, with a weak D call TRBD1 (6 bases). CDR3 length: 12 amino acids. Germline V gene data show CDR1 as SQVTM and CDR2 as ANQGSEA. Trimming shortened V by 8 bases and J by 0 bases, and 10 bases separated the two germline ends. This CDR3 is CSRTGMNTEAFF. The DNA for the CDR3 is TGCAGCAGAACAGGGATGAACACTGAAGCTTTCTTT.

This clonotype was counted at least ten times. This rearrangement joins TRBV30 to TRBJ2-3, with 7 bases matching TRBD2. CDR3 length equals 14 residues. V lost 5 bases to trimming and J lost 1 base; unmatched junction nucleotides: 6. Germline lookup yields CDR1 GTSNPN and CDR2 SVGIG (reference sequence). CDR3: CAWGIGGGTDTQYF. The CDR3 DNA is TGTGCCTGGGGAATTGGGGGGGGCACAGATACGCAGTATTTT.

This clonotype was picked up many times. The chain has TRBV12-5 and TRBJ1-3; D is unclear. Per germline, CDR1 LGHNT and CDR2 FRNRAP. Trimming stripped 3 bases from V and 2 bases from J, with 14 bases between. This CDR3 spans 16 amino acids. CDR3 region: CASGFHPDQAGNTIYF. The CDR3 coding sequence is TGTGCTAGTGGTTTCCACCCCGACCAAGCTGGAAACACCATATATTTT.

This clonotype was recorded at least ten times. The chain has TRBV2 and TRBJ2-5, with 9 bases that match TRBD2. This CDR3 is 14 amino acids long. Looked up from germline, CDR1 is SNHLY and CDR2 is FYNNEI. The DNA of the CDR3 is TGTGCAACCCGAAGCGGGGGGCTCAGGGAGACCCAGTACTTC. Amino acids: CATRSGGLRETQYF.

In its sample, this clonotype was seen many times. The V gene is TRBV2, the J gene TRBJ2-7; possibly TRBD1 for D (6 bases). The V gene's germline CDR1 is SNHLY and CDR2 FYNNEI. Trimming shortened V by 6 bases and J by 6 bases, and 18 bases separated the two germline ends. The CDR3 consists of 14 residues. This CDR3 is CASRPQGSSGEQYF. The CDR3 DNA reads TGTGCCAGCAGACCACAGGGCTCGTCGGGCGAGCAGTACTTC.

This clonotype showed up just a few times. The junction shows a germline mismatch at one end, possibly a read error. CDR3 sequence (DNA): TGCGCCAGCGGCTTGAATGGACAGGGAGGCTATAATTCACCCCTCCACTTT. Translated, it gives CASGLNGQGGYNSPLHF. This chain links TRBV5-1 with TRBJ1-6; 8 bases match TRBD1. Germline V gene data show CDR1 as SGHRS and CDR2 as YFSETQ. The length of the CDR3 is 17 residues.

In regard to this clonotype: This could be a read error, since a much larger clone is one nucleotide away. V and J are TRBV2 and TRBJ2-7; D is perhaps TRBD1 (6 bases). Germline assignment: CDR1 SNHLY and CDR2 FYNNEI. Trimming stripped 7 bases from V and 1 base from J, with 11 bases between. The CDR3 sequence is 13 residues long. CDR3 nucleotides: TGTGCCAGCAATGGGGGCGTGTCCTACGAGCAGTACTTC. This codes for CASNGGVSYEQYF.